These T cell receptor beta chains were read from a single sample in a study of T cell changes during pregnancy in multiple sclerosis. Clones were read by immunoSEQ multiplex PCR, and TCRdb kept only the in-frame ones, dropping some. The sample has approximately 70,000 clones, 89% seen once. The material was peripheral blood, obtained in the first trimester of pregnancy. The receptors come from a female donor in good health, enrolled as a control in a pregnancy study. The CDR3 runs from the conserved cysteine through the conserved F or W. A D gene is named only where the DNA matches it firmly. Rows may omit the clone size; those that give it use once, few, many or a size class.

j_call,v_call,clone_size,d_call,cdr3_aa,cdr3_nt
TRBJ1-1,TRBV5-1,few,TRBD1,CASSLLGTGNTEAFF,TGCGCCAGCAGCTTGTTAGGGACAGGGAACACTGAAGCTTTCTTT
TRBJ1-5,TRBV19,-,-,CASSQGLNQPQHF,TGTGCCAGTAGTCAGGGGCTGAATCAGCCCCAGCATTTT
TRBJ1-1,TRBV11-1,-,-,CASSLGQGWTEAFF,TGTGCCAGCAGCTTAGGGCAGGGGTGGACTGAAGCTTTCTTT
TRBJ2-3,TRBV30,-,-,CACGLTGGDTQYF,TGTGCCTGCGGATTGACTGGGGGGGATACGCAGTATTTT
TRBJ1-4,TRBV7-9,-,-,CASSLGGTGYFFF,TGTGCCAGCAGCTTAGGGGGAACAGGGTATTTCTTTTTT
TRBJ1-1,TRBV6-1,few,-,CASSEGEGMSTEAFF,TGTGCCAGCAGTGAAGGGGAGGGGATGAGCACTGAAGCTTTCTTT
TRBJ1-5,TRBV5-1,once,-,CASSPTVNSNQPQHF,TGCGCCAGCAGCCCGACAGTTAATAGCAATCAGCCCCAGCATTTT
TRBJ1-1,TRBV6-6,-,-,CASSLPDKLTEAFF,TGTGCCAGCAGTCTCCCAGACAAACTCACTGAAGCTTTCTTT
TRBJ1-5,TRBV19,-,TRBD1,CASSTSGTGYLFNQPQHF,TGTGCCAGTAGTACTTCTGGGACAGGATACCTTTTCAATCAGCCCCAGCATTTT
TRBJ2-3,TRBV9,-,TRBD1,CASSWGQEGDTQYF,TGTGCCAGCAGCTGGGGACAGGAGGGAGATACGCAGTATTTT
TRBJ1-2,TRBV5-6,-,TRBD1,CASSRDRVRGYTF,TGTGCCAGCAGCCGGGACAGGGTGAGAGGCTACACCTTC